This T cell receptor beta chain came from a study of OX40 agonist ivuxolimab in advanced cancers. This CDR3 comprises 14 residues. Germline values: CDR1 MDHEN, CDR2 SYDVKM. V was shortened by 4 bases and J by 4 bases, with 14 bases between the two germline ends. Produced via immunoSEQ multiplex PCR; TCRdb's table is partial and in-frame only. This repertoire shows 30,000 to 35,000 clones, under 90% found once; its top ten account for 1.3% to 1.5%. This clonotype originated in an adult with an advanced solid tumor such as melanoma, head and neck, liver or kidney cancer. This chain links TRBV28 with TRBJ2-7; D remains ambiguous. The sequenced sample was CD4+ or CD8+ T cells sorted from blood, obtained in a trial of the OX40 agonist ivuxolimab. CDR3 residues: CASSSTIPLYEQYF. CDR3 bases: TGTGCCAGCAGTTCCACGATCCCTTTGTACGAGCAGTACTTC.